The 5 T cell receptor beta chains in this list originate from one sample, sequenced in a study of T-cell memory formation after mild COVID-19. TCRdb passed the 5' RACE reads through MiXCR, listing each CDR3 protein once. In the table there are 150,000 to 200,000 distinct CDR3 sequences, roughly 17% of which are singletons. The sequenced material came from PBMCs or a T cell subset sorted from them (not recorded which). These receptors came from an adult woman who had mild COVID-19 (a few samples of this study predate the infection). Cell type and time point are not known.

This clonotype was recorded a few times. The chain joins TRBV18 to TRBJ2-7; a possible D gene is TRBD1 (6 bases). This CDR3 region has 15 residues. Between the trimmed V and J ends, which lost 3 bases and 7 bases, there was a span of 19 bases. The germline V gene has CDR1 KGHSH and CDR2 LQKENI. CDR3 protein: CASSPLGDMTSEQYF. The CDR3 DNA sequence: TGTGCCAGCTCACCCTTAGGGGACATGACTTCTGAGCAGTACTTC.

This rearrangement joins TRBV20-1 to TRBJ2-2; 13 bases are a match to TRBD2. In germline, CDR1 is DFQATT, CDR2 SNEGSKA (reference sequence). Losses at the gene ends were 3 bases for V and 3 bases for J; bases not matched to a gene: 7. CDR3 length equals 17 residues. The CDR3 reads CSASVLAGGSHTGELFF. The DNA for the CDR3 is TGCAGTGCTAGTGTACTAGCGGGAGGGTCCCACACCGGGGAGCTGTTTTTT.

The chain combines TRBV24-1 with TRBJ2-1; 10 bases are a match to TRBD2. The CDR3 is 15 amino acids. Trimming took 7 bases from V and 2 from J; bases not matched to a gene: 4. CDR1 and CDR2 from the germline V gene are KGHDR and SFDVKD. The CDR3 bases are TGTGCCACCAGGGATAGCGGGAGGCCCTACAATGAGCAGTTCTTC. Translation: CATRDSGRPYNEQFF.

This sequence joins TRBV29-1 and TRBJ2-7, with TRBD1 matching 9 bases. The CDR3 sequence is 14 residues long. V was pared by 6 bases and J by 3 bases, with 9 bases of the junction left unmatched. CDR1 and CDR2 from the germline V gene are SQVTM and ANQGSEA. This CDR3 reads CSVQTGTGIYEQYF. The CDR3 bases are TGCAGCGTCCAAACCGGGACAGGGATCTACGAGCAGTACTTC.

This clonotype appeared many times. The chain is built from TRBV5-1 and TRBJ2-7; D not resolved. The length of the CDR3 is 14 residues. The V gene's germline CDR1 is SGHRS and CDR2 YFSETQ. The V and J ends lost 4 bases and 1 base respectively, with 12 bases between them. The CDR3 reads CASSASGLSYEQYF. In nucleotides, the CDR3 is TGCGCCAGCAGCGCATCGGGCTTATCCTACGAGCAGTACTTC.